One sample yielded the 15 T cell receptor beta chains listed below, sequenced in a study of T-cell reconstitution after alpha-beta-depleted transplantation in children. Unique molecular identifiers tagged the TCRbeta library. A single record per CDR3 protein comes from TCRdb applying MiXCR to the PCR reads. The data contain hundreds of thousands of distinct CDR3 sequences, over 15% of them singletons. This material consisted of PBMCs from the stem cell graft donor, taken from the stem cell graft. The receptors shown here come from a human donor who donated a stem cell graft to a child with acute myeloid leukemia.

This clonotype was counted many times. The chain uses TRBV20-1 and TRBJ1-5; the D gene is possibly TRBD1 (6 bases). The CDR3 spans 16 residues. Trimming shortened V by 0 bases and J by 6 bases, and 18 bases separated the two germline ends. Per the germline V gene, CDR1 is DFQATT and CDR2 is SNEGSKA (reference sequence). In DNA form, the CDR3 reads TGCAGTGCTAGAGAAAACACCGGACAGTCGGTTCAGCCCCAGCATTTT. Protein product: CSARENTGQSVQPQHF.

Ten or more counts support this clonotype. The chain is built from TRBV20-1 and TRBJ1-5; D call uncertain. Germline-derived CDR1 and CDR2 are DFQATT and SNEGSKA (reference sequence). V was clipped by 5 bases and J by 0 bases, with 11 bases between them. The CDR3 runs 14 residues. For the CDR3, the DNA is TGCAGTGCTGGAAGGGTTGATAGCAATCAGCCCCAGCATTTT. Protein sequence: CSAGRVDSNQPQHF.

A word on this clonotype: A much larger clone differs by one base, so this may be a read error. V is TRBV24-1 and J is TRBJ2-3; D is perhaps TRBD1 or TRBD2 (5 bases each). CDR1 is KGHDR and CDR2 is SFDVKD in the germline V gene. The CDR3 is made up of 13 amino acids. The CDR3 region is CATGDSWGNTQYF. The CDR3 region has the DNA TGTGCCACCGGTGATTCCTGGGGGAATACGCAGTATTTT.

This clonotype appeared once. Given a much more abundant clone one base away, this may be a read error. The chain joins TRBV10-1 to TRBJ2-7; D perhaps matches TRBD1 (5 bases). The germline V gene has CDR1 WNHNN and CDR2 SYGVQD (reference sequence). The CDR3 has 13 residues. The CDR3 DNA reads as TGCGTCAGCAGTGGGAATCAGGGCGGCGAGCAGTACGTC. Residues: CVSSGNQGGEQYV.

The chain employs TRBV9 and TRBJ2-1; maybe TRBD2 (7 bases). Trimming cost V 0 bases and J 5 bases, with 21 bases left between them. Germline CDR1 is SGDLS and CDR2 is YYNGEE. The CDR3 is 18 residues long. Here the CDR3 reads CASSVARLGGGVNNEQFF. DNA of the CDR3: TGTGCCAGCAGCGTAGCAAGATTAGGGGGGGGAGTTAACAATGAGCAGTTCTTC.

In regard to this clonotype: A read error may be the cause here, since a much bigger clone is one base away. In DNA, the CDR3 is TGTGCCAGCAGCCCCTTCTCAGATACGCAGTATTTT. As protein: CASSPFSDTQYF. The V call is TRBV7-6, the J call TRBJ2-3; D is undetermined. Germline CDR1 is SGHVS and CDR2 is FNYEAQ. Between the trimmed V and J ends, which lost 5 bases and 4 bases, there was a span of 7 bases. The CDR3 contains 12 residues.

The chain combines TRBV11-1 with TRBJ2-1; unclear D gene. The CDR3 runs to 14 residues. From germline, CDR1 is SGHAT and CDR2 FQDESV (reference sequence). Between the trimmed V and J ends, which lost 5 bases and 6 bases, there was a span of 14 bases. CDR3 nucleotide sequence: TGTGCCAGCAGCCATAGTGGGGTTTTCAATGAGCAGTTCTTC. Translated, it gives CASSHSGVFNEQFF. The full variable domain, its missing parts supplied by reference TRBV11-1 and TRBJ2-1, is EAEVAQSPRYKITEKSQAVAFWCDPISGHATLYWYRQILGQGPELLVQFQDESVVDDSQLPKDRFSAERLKGVDSTLKIQPAELGDSAMYLCASSHSGVFNEQFFGPGTRLTVL.

This clonotype occurred many times. The chain combines TRBV29-1 with TRBJ2-3; 9 nucleotides line up with TRBD1. Germline V gives CDR1 SQVTM, CDR2 ANQGSEA. V was pared by 3 bases and J by 5 bases, with 3 bases of the junction left unmatched. This CDR3 is built from 13 residues. CDR3 amino acids: CSVEGDREDTQYF. The DNA for the CDR3 is TGCAGCGTTGAGGGGGACAGGGAAGATACGCAGTATTTT.

This clonotype was seen many times. CDR3 DNA sequence: TGTGCCAGCAGCTCCAGGGGTCAGGGAGGCAATCAGCCCCAGCATTTT. Encoded protein: CASSSRGQGGNQPQHF. The chain combines TRBV7-2 with TRBJ1-5, with D perhaps matching TRBD1 (6 bases). The CDR3 is made up of 16 amino acids. V lost 4 bases and J 2 bases, leaving 15 bases between the germline ends. Per the germline V gene, CDR1 is SGHTA and CDR2 is FQGNSA.

V and J are TRBV7-2 and TRBJ2-7, with 10 bases aligning to TRBD2. V trimming: 5 bases; J trimming: 0 bases; junction bases outside the gene matches: 7. This CDR3 region has 16 residues. CDR1 SGHTA and CDR2 FQGNSA come from the germline V gene. The CDR3 DNA sequence: TGTGCCAGCAGCCCCTCTAGCGGGGGTAGCTCCTACGAGCAGTACTTC. It is translated as CASSPSSGGSSYEQYF.

The chain recombines TRBV12-1 with TRBJ1-2. TRBV12-1 is termed a pseudogene. The CDR3 extends over 10 amino acids. The CDR3 loop reads CASSANGYTF. In nucleotides, the CDR3 is TGTGCCAGCAGCGCTAATGGCTACACCTTC.

There are many counts of this clonotype. V gene TRBV20-1 combines with J gene TRBJ1-4; TRBD1 matches 7 bases. Germline CDR1 is DFQATT and CDR2 is SNEGSKA (reference sequence). Trimming at V came to 4 bases and at J to 2 bases, leaving 7 bases not matched to a gene. The CDR3 contains 15 residues. The chain's CDR3 is CSATEGATTNEKLFF. In nucleotides, the CDR3 is TGCAGTGCTACTGAGGGGGCGACGACTAATGAAAAACTGTTTTTT.

This clonotype turned up a few times. This sequence joins TRBV7-2 and TRBJ2-2; possibly TRBD1 for D (6 bases). Between the trimmed V and J ends, which lost 4 bases and 6 bases, there was a span of 15 bases. The CDR3 is 15 amino acids. In germline, CDR1 is SGHTA, CDR2 FQGNSA. CDR3 sequence: CASSWQDRISGELFF. CDR3 coding DNA: TGTGCCAGCAGCTGGCAAGACAGGATCTCCGGGGAGCTGTTTTTT. Supplemented by reference TRBV7-2 and TRBJ2-2, the full variable domain reads GAGVSQSPSNKVTEKGKDVELRCDPISGHTALYWYRQSLGQGLEFLIYFQGNSAPDKSGLPSDRFSAERTGGSVSTLTIQRTQQEDSAVYLCASSWQDRISGELFFGEGSRLTVL.

The rearrangement links TRBV7-3 to TRBJ1-1; D gene unclear. The germline V gene has CDR1 SGHTA and CDR2 FQGTGA. The V end lost 2 bases, the J end lost 1 base, and 11 bases lay between the germline ends. This CDR3 has 15 residues. CDR3 coding DNA: TGTGCCAGCAGCTTATCTCCTATGGCGAACACTGAAGCTTTCTTT. As protein: CASSLSPMANTEAFF.

A remark on this clonotype: A clone one base away is much larger, so this may be a read error. Since the CDR3 does not end with the conserved phenylalanine or tryptophan, this likely comes from a read error. The CDR3, as DNA: TGTGCCAGCAGTTTACGCGGTGAGGGGGCGAGGAACACTGAAGCTTTCTCT. This translates into CASSLRGEGARNTEAFS. The chain has TRBV12-3 or TRBV12-4 and TRBJ1-1; the match to TRBD1 covers 7 bases. V lost 2 bases, J lost 1 base, and 10 bases stayed unmatched. This CDR3 is 17 amino acids long.